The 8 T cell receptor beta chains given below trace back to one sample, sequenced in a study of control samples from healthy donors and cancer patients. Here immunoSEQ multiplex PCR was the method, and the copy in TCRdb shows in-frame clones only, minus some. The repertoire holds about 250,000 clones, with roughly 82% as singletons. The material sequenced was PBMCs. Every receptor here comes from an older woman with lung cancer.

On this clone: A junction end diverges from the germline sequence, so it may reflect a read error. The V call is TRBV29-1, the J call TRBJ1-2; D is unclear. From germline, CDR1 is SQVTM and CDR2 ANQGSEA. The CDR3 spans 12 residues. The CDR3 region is CSVEDRGLKTGF. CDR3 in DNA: TGCAGCGTTGAAGATCGAGGACTTAAAACGGGCTTC.

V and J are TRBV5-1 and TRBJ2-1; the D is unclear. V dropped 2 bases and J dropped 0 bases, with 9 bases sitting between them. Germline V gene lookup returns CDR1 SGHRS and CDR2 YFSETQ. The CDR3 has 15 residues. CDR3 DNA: TGCGCCAGCAGCTTTTCGGCGAGCTCCTACAATGAGCAGTTCTTC. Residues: CASSFSASSYNEQFF.

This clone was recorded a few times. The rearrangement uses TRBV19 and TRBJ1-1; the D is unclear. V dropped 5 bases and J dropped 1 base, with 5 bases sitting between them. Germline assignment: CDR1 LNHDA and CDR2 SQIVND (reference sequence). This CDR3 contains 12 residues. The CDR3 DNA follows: TGTGCCAGTAGTCAGTGGAACACTGAAGCTTTCTTT. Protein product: CASSQWNTEAFF.

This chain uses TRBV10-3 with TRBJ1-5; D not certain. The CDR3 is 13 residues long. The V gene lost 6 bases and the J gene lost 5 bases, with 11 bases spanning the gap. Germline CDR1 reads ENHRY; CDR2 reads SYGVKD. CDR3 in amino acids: CAISDSYDQPQHF. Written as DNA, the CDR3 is TGTGCCATCAGCGATTCGTACGATCAGCCCCAGCATTTT.

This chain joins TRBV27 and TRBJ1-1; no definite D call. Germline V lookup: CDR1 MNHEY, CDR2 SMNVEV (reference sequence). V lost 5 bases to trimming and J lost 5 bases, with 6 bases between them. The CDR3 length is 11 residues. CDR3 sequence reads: CASSIGTEAFF. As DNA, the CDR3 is TGTGCCAGCAGTATCGGTACTGAAGCTTTCTTT.

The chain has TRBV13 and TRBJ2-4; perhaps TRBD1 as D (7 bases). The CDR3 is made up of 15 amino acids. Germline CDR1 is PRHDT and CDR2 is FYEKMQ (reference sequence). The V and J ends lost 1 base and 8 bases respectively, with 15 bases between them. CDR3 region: CASSLVWRGQDIQYF. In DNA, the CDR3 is TGTGCCAGCAGCTTAGTCTGGAGGGGGCAGGACATTCAGTACTTC.

The CDR3 loop is CASSQEDRDGYTF. The CDR3 DNA reads TGTGCCAGCAGCCAAGAGGACAGGGATGGCTACACCTTC. V gene TRBV3-1 (or the pseudogene TRBV3-2) combines with J gene TRBJ1-2; 8 bases are a match to TRBD1. The germline gives CDR1 LGHDT, CDR2 YNNKEL (reference sequence). The CDR3 extends over 13 amino acids. Losses at the gene ends were 0 bases for V and 6 bases for J; bases not matched to a gene: 0.

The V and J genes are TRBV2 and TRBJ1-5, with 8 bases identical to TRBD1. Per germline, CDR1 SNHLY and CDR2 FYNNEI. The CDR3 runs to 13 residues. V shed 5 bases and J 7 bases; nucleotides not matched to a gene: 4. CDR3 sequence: CASSWRTGQPQHF. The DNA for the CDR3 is TGTGCCAGCAGTTGGAGGACAGGGCAGCCCCAGCATTTT.